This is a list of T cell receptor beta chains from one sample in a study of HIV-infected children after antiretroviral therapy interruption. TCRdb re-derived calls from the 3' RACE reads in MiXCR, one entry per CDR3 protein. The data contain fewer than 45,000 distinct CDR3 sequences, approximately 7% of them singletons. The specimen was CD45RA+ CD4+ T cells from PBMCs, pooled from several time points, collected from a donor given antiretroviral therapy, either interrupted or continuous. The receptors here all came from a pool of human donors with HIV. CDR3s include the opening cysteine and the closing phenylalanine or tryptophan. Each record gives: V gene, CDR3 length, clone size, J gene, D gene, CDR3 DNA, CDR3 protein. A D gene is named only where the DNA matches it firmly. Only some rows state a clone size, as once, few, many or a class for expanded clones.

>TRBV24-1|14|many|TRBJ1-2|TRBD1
TGTGCCACCAGCTCAGGGACAGATCATAATGGCTACACCTTC
CATSSGTDHNGYTF
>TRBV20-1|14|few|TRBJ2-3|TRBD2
TGCAGTGCTAGCATTCGTGAGCGGGGCGGCACGAGACTTTTT
CSASIRERGGTRLF
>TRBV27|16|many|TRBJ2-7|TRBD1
TGTGCCAGCAGTTCCCTGGGGGGGACAGGGGGCGACGAGCAGTACTTC
CASSSLGGTGGDEQYF
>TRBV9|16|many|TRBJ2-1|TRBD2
TGTGCCAGCAGCTCCCAAATAGCGGGAGGATACAATGAGCAGTTCTTC
CASSSQIAGGYNEQFF
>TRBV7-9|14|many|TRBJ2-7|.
TGTGCCAGCAGCTTATCCGGGGGAGTATACGAGCAGTACTTC
CASSLSGGVYEQYF
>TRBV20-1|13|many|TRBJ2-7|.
TGCAGTGCTAGAGATGCGTCAGGCGGTCGGCAGTACTTC
CSARDASGGRQYF
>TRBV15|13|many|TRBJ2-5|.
TGTGCTAGCAGTAGGGACTGGGTAGACACCCAGTACTTT
CASSRDWVDTQYF
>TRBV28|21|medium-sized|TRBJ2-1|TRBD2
TGTGCCAGCAGTTTCTTCCTCCGGCTAGCGGGAGGGCAAAGCTCCTACAATGAGCAGTTCTTC
CASSFFLRLAGGQSSYNEQFF
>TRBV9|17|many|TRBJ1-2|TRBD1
TGTGCCAGCAGCGTAGTCCCAGGGGGGATACCTAACTATGGCTACACCTTC
CASSVVPGGIPNYGYTF
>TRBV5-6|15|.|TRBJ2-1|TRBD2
TGTGCCAGCAGCTTTCGGTCTAGCGGGAGGAATGAGCAGTTCTTC
CASSFRSSGRNEQFF
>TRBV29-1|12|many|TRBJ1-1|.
TGCAGCGCCGTAACGGACATCACTGAAGCTTTCTTT
CSAVTDITEAFF
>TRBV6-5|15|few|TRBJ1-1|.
TGTGCCAGCGGCCGAGCGGGACGGACGAACATTGAAGCTTTCTTT
CASGRAGRTNIEAFF
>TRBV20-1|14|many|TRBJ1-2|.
TGCAGTGCCCCTTTAAAAGGGAAGGACTATGGCTACACCTTC
CSAPLKGKDYGYTF
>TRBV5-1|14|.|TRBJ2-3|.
TGCGCCAGCAGCGATAGCGCTTGGACAGATACGCAGTATTTT
CASSDSAWTDTQYF
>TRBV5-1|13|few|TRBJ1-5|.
TGCGCCAGCAGCTTGGTACCCGGTGGGCCCCAGCATTTT
CASSLVPGGPQHF
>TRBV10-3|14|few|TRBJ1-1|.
TGTGCCATCAGTCCATCTGGGGGGATCACTGAAGCTTTCTTT
CAISPSGGITEAFF
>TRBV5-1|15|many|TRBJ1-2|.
TGCGCCAGCAGCTTGGCCTTTCAGGATGACTATGGCTACACCTTC
CASSLAFQDDYGYTF
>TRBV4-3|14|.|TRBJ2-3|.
TGCGCCAGCAGCCAAGGAAACGGGGCAGATACGCAGTATTTT
CASSQGNGADTQYF
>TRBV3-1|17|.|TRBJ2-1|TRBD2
TGTGCCAGCAGCCAAGGAGGCGGGAGGGCCTCGTACAATGAGCAGTTCTTC
CASSQGGGRASYNEQFF
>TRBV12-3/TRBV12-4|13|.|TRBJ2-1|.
TGTGCCAGCAGTTTAGGGACCGCCACAGAGCAGTTCTTC
CASSLGTATEQFF
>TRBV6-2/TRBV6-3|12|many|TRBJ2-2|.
TGTGCCAGCAGCATGAACACCGGGCAGCTCTACTTT
CASSMNTGQLYF
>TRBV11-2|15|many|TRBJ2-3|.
TGTGCCAGCAGCTCGTCGACAAGAAGCACAGATACGCAGTATTTT
CASSSSTRSTDTQYF
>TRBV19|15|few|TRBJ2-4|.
TGTGCCAGTAGTATATTCTTAGCCGAACAAAACATTCAGTACTTC
CASSIFLAEQNIQYF
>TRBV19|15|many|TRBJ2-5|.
TGTGCCAGTAGTATAGCTCCGCCGGAGCGAGAGACCCAGTACTTC
CASSIAPPERETQYF
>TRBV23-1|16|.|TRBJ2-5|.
TGCGCCAGCAGTCAATCCGTCTACTATCCAAGGGAGACCCAGTACTTC
CASSQSVYYPRETQYF
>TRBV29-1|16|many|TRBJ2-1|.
TGCAGCGTTGAATTAATTCCGTACGGTGGAGGCAATGAGCAGTTCTTC
CSVELIPYGGGNEQFF